These 26 T cell receptor beta chains originate from one sample sequenced in a study of blood T cell repertoires in COVID-19. Only in-frame clones appear in the TCRdb table, and some are missing; sequencing was by immunoSEQ multiplex PCR. This table has about 180,000 clones, 70% to 90% appearing once. Sequencing used peripheral blood. These TCRs come from a man aged 55 to 69 with acute or convalescent COVID-19.

This chain joins TRBV19 and TRBJ2-1, with 8 nucleotides matching TRBD1. Losses at the gene ends were 4 bases for V and 4 bases for J; bases not matched to a gene: 9. The CDR3 consists of 16 residues. Germline V lookup: CDR1 LNHDA, CDR2 SQIVND (reference sequence). The CDR3: CASSTPGTGFYNEQFF. CDR3 coding DNA: TGTGCCAGTAGTACCCCCGGGACAGGATTTTACAATGAGCAGTTCTTC.

The chain carries TRBV2 and TRBJ2-7; TRBD2 agrees at 8 bases. The CDR3 has 15 amino acids. V lost 2 bases to trimming and J lost 6 bases; unmatched junction nucleotides: 9. Germline V gene lookup returns CDR1 SNHLY and CDR2 FYNNEI. CDR3 sequence reads: CASSESGGAGSEQYF. The CDR3 DNA reads TGTGCCAGCAGTGAAAGCGGGGGCGCTGGCAGCGAGCAGTACTTC. Supplemented by reference TRBV2 and TRBJ2-7, the full variable domain reads EPEVTQTPSHQVTQMGQEVILRCVPISNHLYFYWYRQILGQKVEFLVSFYNNEISEKSEIFDDQFSVERPDGSNFTLKIRSTKLEDSAMYFCASSESGGAGSEQYFGPGTRLTVT.

This clone was observed a few times. The junction differs from germline at one of its ends, possibly a read error. This chain links TRBV10-3 with TRBJ2-7; 9 bases fit TRBD1. CDR3 length: 15 amino acids. Per germline, CDR1 ENHRY and CDR2 SYGVKD. The CDR3 loop is CAIREVGQGWYEQYF. The CDR3 coding sequence is TGTGCCATCCGTGAGGTGGGACAGGGTTGGTACGAGCAGTACTTC.

The chain uses TRBV27 and TRBJ2-2; tentative D call: TRBD2 (7 bases). The germline gives CDR1 MNHEY, CDR2 SMNVEV (reference sequence). V lost 7 bases and J 4 bases, leaving 16 bases between the germline ends. The length of the CDR3 is 15 residues. CDR3 sequence reads: CASTRGGTGTGELFF. Written as DNA, the CDR3 is TGTGCCAGCACCCGCGGGGGCACGGGCACCGGGGAGCTGTTTTTT.

The chain employs TRBV14 and TRBJ1-4; 7 bases match TRBD1. CDR3 length: 15 amino acids. Germline-derived CDR1 and CDR2 are SGHDN and FVKESK. The junction had 8 bases not matched to a gene; V was cut back by 5 bases and J by 5 bases. The CDR3 spells CASSYWTGPNEKLFF. The CDR3 DNA sequence: TGTGCCAGCAGCTACTGGACAGGTCCAAATGAAAAACTGTTTTTT. Filled out from reference TRBV14 and TRBJ1-4, the complete variable domain reads EAGVTQFPSHSVIEKGQTVTLRCDPISGHDNLYWYRRVMGKEIKFLLHFVKESKQDESGMPNNRFLAERTGGTYSTLKVQPAELEDSGVYFCASSYWTGPNEKLFFGSGTQLSVL.

CDR3 residues: CASSPRGTGVNSPLHF. DNA for the CDR3: TGTGCCAGCAGCCCACGTGGGACAGGGGTCAATTCACCCCTCCACTTT. The chain links TRBV7-9 to TRBJ1-6; 10 bases map to TRBD1. Germline CDR1 and CDR2: SEHNR and FQNEAQ (reference sequence). The CDR3 has 16 residues. J gave up 7 bases and V 5 bases, and 8 bases lay outside the gene matches. Filled out from reference TRBV7-9 and TRBJ1-6, the complete variable domain reads DTGVSQNPRHKITKRGQNVTFRCDPISEHNRLYWYRQTLGQGPEFLTYFQNEAQLEKSRLLSDRFSAERPKGSFSTLEIQRTEQGDSAMYLCASSPRGTGVNSPLHFGNGTRLTVT.

This chain connects TRBV27 to TRBJ2-2; D unclear. Germline CDR1 and CDR2: MNHEY and SMNVEV (reference sequence). The CDR3 is made up of 12 amino acids. Trimming cost V 6 bases and J 7 bases, with 9 bases left between them. The CDR3 region has the DNA TGTGCCAGCAGCCCCCTTCGCGGGGAGCTGTTTTTT. Translated: CASSPLRGELFF.

This chain uses TRBV4-2 with TRBJ2-7, with D hard to call. The germline V and J ends were trimmed by 1 base and 9 bases, with 19 bases remaining between them. CDR3 size: 15 residues. CDR1 and CDR2 (germline): LGHNA, YNFKEQ. Here the CDR3 reads CASSQGFEASTRQYF. CDR3 DNA sequence: TGTGCCAGCAGCCAAGGATTCGAGGCCTCAACGAGGCAGTACTTC.

This clone showed up just a few times. The rearrangement links TRBV7-3 to TRBJ2-2, with D possibly TRBD2 on 6 matching bases. The germline V gene has CDR1 SGHTA and CDR2 FQGTGA. Deletions cut 3 bases from V and 0 bases from J, with 11 bases between. This CDR3 has 16 residues. The CDR3 DNA reads TGTGCCAGCAGCTTTGGGCGGGGCGCGAACACCGGGGAGCTGTTTTTT. Amino acid sequence: CASSFGRGANTGELFF.

The chain has TRBV16 and TRBJ1-5; D unresolved. CDR1 and CDR2 from the germline V gene are KGHSY and FQNENV. The ends were cut back, 0 bases at V and 2 bases at J, with 11 bases in the middle. There are 16 residues in the CDR3. CDR3 in DNA: TGTGCCAGCAGCCAATCGTTGGGCGCTGGCAATCAGCCCCAGCATTTT. It translates to CASSQSLGAGNQPQHF.

This clone was seen more than once but under ten times. This chain connects TRBV5-4 to TRBJ2-5; 12 bases line up with TRBD2. J lost 4 bases, V lost 4 bases, and 5 bases had no gene match. This CDR3 is 15 amino acids long. Looked up from germline, CDR1 is SGHNT and CDR2 is YYREEE (reference sequence). This CDR3 reads CASSIGLAGTETQYF. CDR3 DNA sequence: TGTGCCAGCAGCATTGGACTAGCGGGGACAGAGACCCAGTACTTC.

V is TRBV7-2 and J is TRBJ2-5; the match to TRBD2 covers 8 bases. The trim removed 5 bases at V and 3 bases at J, leaving 8 bases unmatched. The germline gives CDR1 SGHTA, CDR2 FQGNSA. The CDR3 loop spans 15 amino acids. This CDR3 is CASSKTGGRKETQYF. CDR3 coding DNA: TGTGCCAGCAGCAAAACTGGCGGGAGGAAAGAGACCCAGTACTTC.

This sequence joins TRBV13 and TRBJ2-7, with 9 bases identical to TRBD2. The junction had 3 bases not matched to a gene; V was cut back by 0 bases and J by 0 bases. The CDR3 has 16 amino acids. Germline loops: CDR1 PRHDT, CDR2 FYEKMQ (reference sequence). CDR3 amino acids: CASSLGGTSFSYEQYF. DNA for the CDR3: TGTGCCAGCAGCTTAGGCGGGACTAGCTTCTCCTACGAGCAGTACTTC. The full variable domain, in which reference TRBV13 and TRBJ2-7 provide the parts outside the CDR3, is AAGVIQSPRHLIKEKRETATLKCYPIPRHDTVYWYQQGPGQDPQFLISFYEKMQSDKGSIPDRFSAQQFSDYHSELNMSSLELGDSALYFCASSLGGTSFSYEQYFGPGTRLTVT.

The V gene is TRBV29-1, the J gene TRBJ2-3; tentatively, D is TRBD2 (7 bases). Trimming pared 7 bases from V and 2 bases from J, leaving 10 bases between. The germline CDR1 and CDR2 sequences are SQVTM and ANQGSEA. The CDR3 runs 12 residues. The CDR3 reads CSGGGNTDTQYF. The DNA for the CDR3 is TGCAGCGGGGGGGGCAACACAGATACGCAGTATTTT.

This chain uses TRBV10-3 with TRBJ1-1; D is possibly TRBD1 (5 bases). Germline V gene lookup returns CDR1 ENHRY and CDR2 SYGVKD. This CDR3 contains 13 residues. V was cut by 7 bases and J by 1 base, with 10 bases left in between. The CDR3 nucleotides are TGTGCCATCAATCAGGGTCAGAACACTGAAGCTTTCTTT. Amino acids: CAINQGQNTEAFF.

V and J are TRBV30 and TRBJ1-1, with D hard to call. CDR1 is GTSNPN and CDR2 is SVGIG in the germline V gene (reference sequence). Trimming left V 3 bases short and J 10 bases short, with 15 bases between. There are 12 residues in the CDR3. The DNA for the CDR3 is TGTGCCTGGAGCCCCCAGGCGCGCCCAGCTTTCTTT. Its translation: CAWSPQARPAFF.

The V and J genes are TRBV7-9 and TRBJ2-3; 8 bases align to TRBD2. Germline V gives CDR1 SEHNR, CDR2 FQNEAQ (reference sequence). The CDR3 is 12 amino acids. Trimming took 5 bases from V and 6 from J; bases not matched to a gene: 1. The CDR3 loop reads CASSREGDTQYF. CDR3 in DNA: TGTGCCAGCAGCCGGGAGGGCGATACGCAGTATTTT. Full variable domain (rest looked up from reference TRBV7-9 and TRBJ2-3): DTGVSQNPRHKITKRGQNVTFRCDPISEHNRLYWYRQTLGQGPEFLTYFQNEAQLEKSRLLSDRFSAERPKGSFSTLEIQRTEQGDSAMYLCASSREGDTQYFGPGTRLTVL.

The chain links TRBV7-2 to TRBJ2-2; 9 bases align to TRBD1. Germline assignment: CDR1 SGHTA and CDR2 FQGNSA. Trimming removed 5 bases from V and 4 bases from J; junction bases left unmatched: 2. CDR3 size: 14 residues. The CDR3 DNA reads TGTGCCAGCAGCGGACAGGGGCGCACCGGGGAGCTGTTTTTT. It yields the protein CASSGQGRTGELFF.

The chain joins TRBV4-3 to TRBJ2-3; 8 bases match TRBD2. V shed 3 bases, J shed 5 bases, and the junction held 13 bases outside the gene matches. CDR3 length: 17 amino acids. CDR1 and CDR2 from the germline V gene are LGHNA and YSLEER. The CDR3 loop reads CASSQALAGGGGDTQYF. CDR3 coding DNA: TGCGCCAGCAGCCAGGCACTGGCGGGAGGAGGGGGAGATACGCAGTATTTT.

This clone was seen only once. The junction departs from the called germline gene at one end, perhaps through a read error. This rearrangement joins TRBV19 to TRBJ2-7; TRBD1 matches at 8 bases. The germline V gene has CDR1 LNHDA and CDR2 SQIVND (reference sequence). The CDR3 consists of 15 residues. This CDR3 reads CASSLEGQGFGEQYF. CDR3 DNA: TGTGCCAGTAGTTTAGAAGGACAGGGATTTGGCGAGCAGTACTTC.

The V gene is TRBV6-5, the J gene TRBJ1-2; 8 positions match TRBD1. CDR1 MNHEY and CDR2 SVGAGI come from the germline V gene. CDR3 length: 14 amino acids. V lost 7 bases, J lost 4 bases, and 8 bases stayed unmatched. CDR3 amino acids: CASNHGQGVYGYTF. The CDR3 coding sequence is TGTGCCAGCAATCACGGACAGGGTGTCTATGGCTACACCTTC.

With respect to this clone: Germline and junction disagree at one end, which may indicate a read error. V and J are TRBV11-3 and TRBJ2-1; TRBD2 aligns across 9 bases. Germline CDR1 SGHNT, CDR2 YENEEA. The CDR3 loop spans 12 amino acids. The CDR3, as DNA: TGTGCCAGCAGCTTAACCGGGACTAGCCTAGTCTTC. This encodes CASSLTGTSLVF.

This clone was found a few times. The chain combines TRBV6-1 with TRBJ2-7, with TRBD2 identical over 7 bases. CDR3 length: 16 residues. The germline V gene has CDR1 MNHNS and CDR2 SASEGT. Germline trimming cut 3 bases from V and 4 bases from J; bases unmatched to any gene: 12. This chain's CDR3 is CASSDLGEGSVYEQYF. The DNA for the CDR3 is TGTGCCAGCAGTGACTTAGGGGAGGGGTCAGTTTACGAGCAGTACTTC.

This chain connects TRBV6-5 to TRBJ2-1; 7 positions agree with TRBD1. This CDR3 comprises 15 residues. The trim removed 6 bases at V and 6 bases at J, leaving 11 bases unmatched. Germline V gene lookup returns CDR1 MNHEY and CDR2 SVGAGI. In DNA form, the CDR3 reads TGTGCCAGCAGCCAACAGGGGACAGCCGTCAATGAGCAGTTCTTC. Its translation is CASSQQGTAVNEQFF.

The chain carries TRBV5-6 and TRBJ2-1; TRBD2 agrees at 7 bases. With V trimmed by 0 bases and J by 7 bases, 4 bases remained unmatched. This CDR3 comprises 14 residues. Germline V gene data show CDR1 as SGHDT and CDR2 as YYEEEE. CDR3 DNA sequence: TGTGCCAGCAGCTTGGAGGGAGGGTGGAATGAGCAGTTCTTC. Amino acids: CASSLEGGWNEQFF.

This rearrangement joins TRBV28 to TRBJ1-5; 8 bases align to TRBD1. Germline lookup yields CDR1 MDHEN and CDR2 SYDVKM. The CDR3 is made up of 16 amino acids. V lost 2 bases to trimming and J lost 1 base; unmatched junction nucleotides: 4. The CDR3 DNA reads TGTGCCAGCAGTTTACTCACAGGGGGAAGCAATCAGCCCCAGCATTTT. Its translation: CASSLLTGGSNQPQHF.